This T cell receptor (beta chain) was obtained from a study of blood T cell repertoires in COVID-19. As processed by the authors: Amplification of reference gene primers was used by the study to estimate nucleated cell counts. Repertoires were generated with immunoSEQ multiplex PCR, while TCRdb's copy carries only in-frame clones and drops some. V and J calls and clone size are copied from that table; D and trimming were computed from the DNA. Of around 300,000 clones listed, about 87% are singletons. Germline V gene data show CDR1 as SQVTM and CDR2 as ANQGSEA. Trimming removed 4 bases from V and 5 bases from J, with 11 bases in between. The CDR3 has 12 residues. Enrollment of patients from Seattle took place during active infection, with longitudinal follow-up.

Sequencing used peripheral blood. The V call is TRBV29-1, the J call TRBJ1-1, with unresolved D. This TCR was sampled from a woman aged 50 to 60 with COVID-19, enrolled during active disease. CDR3: CSVGLLRTEAFF. In nucleotides, the CDR3 is TGCAGCGTTGGGCTCCTGCGGACTGAAGCTTTCTTT. Full variable domain (rest looked up from reference TRBV29-1 and TRBJ1-1): SAVISQKPSRDICQRGTSLTIQCQVDSQVTMMFWYRQQPGQSLTLIATANQGSEATYESGFVIDKFPISRPNLTFSTLTVSNMSPEDSSIYLCSVGLLRTEAFFGQGTRLTVV.